These T cell receptor beta chains were read from a single sample in a study of blood T cell repertoires in COVID-19. Libraries were prepared by immunoSEQ multiplex PCR; TCRdb keeps only in-frame clonotypes and omits some of them. Among approximately 140,000 clones, about nine tenths were seen once, and the ten largest hold roughly 4%. Source material: PBMCs or T cells enriched from blood (not recorded which). These receptors all stem from a woman aged 40 to 50 who had been exposed to COVID-19. Each CDR3 is given with its conserved first and last residue. The order of the fields is CDR3 DNA, CDR3 protein, clone size, D gene, V gene, J gene. A D gene is named only where the DNA matches it firmly. The size entry is marked missing in some rows and otherwise reads once, few, many or a size class.

DNA: TGTGCCACCAGTGATACGACCCCCGGGACAGGGGCCTACAATGAGCAGTTCTTC
CDR3: CATSDTTPGTGAYNEQFF
size: .
D: TRBD1
V: TRBV24-1
J: TRBJ2-1

DNA: TGTGCCAGCAGCCGGGACAGGGATGGCTACACCTTC
CDR3: CASSRDRDGYTF
size: .
D: TRBD1
V: TRBV2
J: TRBJ1-2

DNA: TGTGCCAGCAGTTTCGACAGGAACACTGAAGCTTTCTTT
CDR3: CASSFDRNTEAFF
size: .
D: .
V: TRBV27
J: TRBJ1-1

DNA: TGCGCCAGCAGCGAAAGATCCCCCTCGGGACAGGGTTTGGTCGAGCAGTACTTC
CDR3: CASSERSPSGQGLVEQYF
size: once
D: TRBD1
V: TRBV4-1
J: TRBJ2-7

DNA: TGTGCCAGCAGTGAATCTGCAGGCTCCACAGATACGCAGTATTTT
CDR3: CASSESAGSTDTQYF
size: .
D: .
V: TRBV6-1
J: TRBJ2-3

DNA: TGTGCCAGTACCGGGTTAGGTGGAAACACCATATATTTT
CDR3: CASTGLGGNTIYF
size: .
D: .
V: TRBV19
J: TRBJ1-3

DNA: TGCGCCAGCAGCCAAGTCCCTAGTCTCGGAACAGGGGGCGACACTGAAGCTTTCTTT
CDR3: CASSQVPSLGTGGDTEAFF
size: once
D: TRBD1
V: TRBV4-1
J: TRBJ1-1

DNA: TGTGCCAGCAGCTTAGTTAGCCCTGTAGAAGAAGCTTTCTTT
CDR3: CASSLVSPVEEAFF
size: .
D: .
V: TRBV11-2
J: TRBJ1-1

DNA: TGCGCCAGCAGCCAAGAAGCCGGTCGGGGCTCTGGAAACACCATATATTTT
CDR3: CASSQEAGRGSGNTIYF
size: .
D: .
V: TRBV4-3
J: TRBJ1-3

DNA: TGTGCCAGCAGCCAAGCAACACATAATGGCTACACCTTC
CDR3: CASSQATHNGYTF
size: .
D: .
V: TRBV14
J: TRBJ1-2

DNA: TGTGCCAGCAGCTTCCTAGCGGGTGACTACGAGCAGTACTTC
CDR3: CASSFLAGDYEQYF
size: .
D: TRBD2
V: TRBV7-9
J: TRBJ2-7

DNA: TGTGCCAGTAGGAGCGGGGCCACCTACGAGCAGTACTTC
CDR3: CASRSGATYEQYF
size: once
D: TRBD2
V: TRBV19
J: TRBJ2-7

DNA: TGTGCCAGCAGTTTACAGGGGCCCACTGGGGCCAACGTCCTGACTTTC
CDR3: CASSLQGPTGANVLTF
size: .
D: TRBD1
V: TRBV6-5
J: TRBJ2-6

DNA: TGTGCCAGCAGTTTAATGGGGGGGGCCACAGATACGCAGTATTTT
CDR3: CASSLMGGATDTQYF
size: .
D: .
V: TRBV28
J: TRBJ2-3

DNA: TGCGCCAGCAGCCCCCCCCGGACAGGGGACATGAACACTGAAGCTTTCTTT
CDR3: CASSPPRTGDMNTEAFF
size: once
D: TRBD1
V: TRBV5-1
J: TRBJ1-1

DNA: TGTGCCAGCAGCCCATCAATTGACAGGGATGCTACTGGCTACACCTTC
CDR3: CASSPSIDRDATGYTF
size: .
D: TRBD1
V: TRBV11-2
J: TRBJ1-2